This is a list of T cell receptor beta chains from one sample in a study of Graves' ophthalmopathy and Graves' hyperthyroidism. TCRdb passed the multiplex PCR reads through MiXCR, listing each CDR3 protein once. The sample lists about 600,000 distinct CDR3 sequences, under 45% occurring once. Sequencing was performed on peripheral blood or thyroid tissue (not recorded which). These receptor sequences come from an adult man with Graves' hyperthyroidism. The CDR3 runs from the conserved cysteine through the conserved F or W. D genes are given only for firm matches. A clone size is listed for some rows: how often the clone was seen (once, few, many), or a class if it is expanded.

CDR3: CASAGGGVRETQYF; DNA: TGTGCCAGCGCGGGAGGGGGGGTTCGAGAGACCCAGTACTTC; D: TRBD2; V: TRBV7-2; length: 14; J: TRBJ2-5; size: once
CDR3: CASSDWNGRGAFF; DNA: TGTGCCAGCAGCGATTGGAATGGGAGAGGAGCTTTCTTT; D: .; V: TRBV5-4; length: 13; J: TRBJ1-1; size: .
CDR3: CASSARRQQVSDTDTQYF; DNA: TGTGCCAGCAGCGCCCGGAGACAACAGGTTTCCGACACAGATACGCAGTATTTT; D: .; V: TRBV9; length: 18; J: TRBJ2-3; size: once
CDR3: CASSDRGTNSPLHF; DNA: TGTGCCAGCAGCGACAGGGGTACTAATTCACCCCTCCACTTT; D: TRBD1; V: TRBV3-1; length: 14; J: TRBJ1-6; size: many
CDR3: CAISSTSGGNFGTDTRYF; DNA: TGTGCCATCAGCTCCACTAGCGGGGGGAATTTTGGCACAGATACGCGGTATTTT; D: TRBD2; V: TRBV10-3; length: 18; J: TRBJ2-3; size: .
CDR3: CSQAGLNTEAFF; DNA: TGCAGCCAAGCAGGGCTGAACACTGAAGCTTTCTTT; D: .; V: TRBV29-1; length: 12; J: TRBJ1-1; size: .
CDR3: CASSPTSGSGGTGELFF; DNA: TGTGCCAGCAGTCCTACTAGCGGGAGTGGGGGCACCGGGGAGCTGTTTTTT; D: TRBD2; V: TRBV9; length: 17; J: TRBJ2-2; size: .
CDR3: CSARQGLSNTEAFF; DNA: TGCAGCGCGAGACAGGGGCTATCGAACACTGAAGCTTTCTTT; D: TRBD1; V: TRBV29-1; length: 14; J: TRBJ1-1; size: many
CDR3: CASTDPGVQETQYF; DNA: TGTGCCAGCACCGATCCAGGGGTTCAAGAGACCCAGTACTTC; D: .; V: TRBV5-4; length: 14; J: TRBJ2-5; size: few
CDR3: CASSQEDGLGEKLFF; DNA: TGTGCCAGCAGCCAAGAAGACGGCTTGGGGGAAAAACTGTTTTTT; D: .; V: TRBV7-8; length: 15; J: TRBJ1-4; size: .
CDR3: CASNPGRAEQYF; DNA: TGTGCCAGCAACCCGGGACGGGCTGAGCAGTACTTC; D: .; V: TRBV25-1; length: 12; J: TRBJ2-7; size: .
CDR3: CSASSAGESYEQYF; DNA: TGCAGTGCTAGCTCAGCGGGAGAGTCCTACGAGCAGTACTTC; D: TRBD2; V: TRBV20-1; length: 14; J: TRBJ2-7; size: .
CDR3: CSARDGTGDQASYEQYF; DNA: TGCAGTGCTAGAGACGGGACTGGGGACCAGGCTTCCTACGAGCAGTACTTC; D: .; V: TRBV20-1; length: 17; J: TRBJ2-7; size: .
CDR3: CASSSRRLREDYEQYF; DNA: TGTGCCAGCAGTAGCCGGCGATTACGGGAGGACTACGAGCAGTACTTC; D: TRBD2; V: TRBV12-3/TRBV12-4; length: 16; J: TRBJ2-7; size: many
CDR3: CSASWGDYGYTF; DNA: TGCAGTGCTAGCTGGGGGGACTATGGCTACACCTTC; D: .; V: TRBV20-1; length: 12; J: TRBJ1-2; size: few
CDR3: CASGLRVDTEAFF; DNA: TGTGCCTCAGGACTTCGGGTGGACACTGAAGCTTTCTTT; D: .; V: TRBV10-3; length: 13; J: TRBJ1-1; size: many
CDR3: CSVTTGTRYGELFF; DNA: TGCAGCGTTACCACCGGGACTAGATACGGGGAGCTGTTTTTT; D: TRBD2; V: TRBV29-1; length: 14; J: TRBJ2-2; size: many
CDR3: CATSDRLNYGYTF; DNA: TGTGCCACCAGTGACCGCCTTAACTATGGCTACACCTTC; D: .; V: TRBV24-1; length: 13; J: TRBJ1-2; size: .
CDR3: CASSPGTSGTTTEAFF; DNA: TGCGCCAGCAGCCCTGGGACTAGCGGGACAACCACTGAAGCTTTCTTT; D: .; V: TRBV5-8; length: 16; J: TRBJ1-1; size: .
CDR3: CASSPGLAGGSVMTYEQYF; DNA: TGTGCCAGCAGCCCGGGACTAGCGGGAGGATCAGTAATGACCTACGAGCAGTACTTC; D: TRBD2; V: TRBV25-1; length: 19; J: TRBJ2-7; size: .
CDR3: CASSLTFSTDTQYF; DNA: TGTGCCAGCAGCTTAACGTTTAGCACAGATACGCAGTACTTC; D: .; V: TRBV7-9; length: 14; J: TRBJ2-7; size: .
CDR3: CASTDRRYNQPQHF; DNA: TGTGCCAGTACGGATAGACGGTACAATCAGCCCCAGCATTTT; D: .; V: TRBV19; length: 14; J: TRBJ1-5; size: many
CDR3: CSARDGGGGDTGELFF; DNA: TGCAGTGCTAGAGATGGGGGGGGAGGTGACACCGGGGAGCTGTTTTTT; D: TRBD2; V: TRBV20-1; length: 16; J: TRBJ2-2; size: .
CDR3: CASSVVEGARTEAFF; DNA: TGTGCCAGCAGCGTAGTTGAGGGGGCGCGGACTGAAGCTTTCTTT; D: TRBD1; V: TRBV9; length: 15; J: TRBJ1-1; size: many
CDR3: CSAVTQDSNQPQHF; DNA: TGCAGTGCTGTGACCCAGGACAGCAATCAGCCCCAGCATTTT; D: .; V: TRBV20-1; length: 14; J: TRBJ1-5; size: many
CDR3: CASSISGTGEQYF; DNA: TGTGCCAGTAGTATAAGCGGGACCGGCGAGCAGTACTTC; D: TRBD2; V: TRBV19; length: 13; J: TRBJ2-7; size: many
CDR3: CASSASWGTGGEKLFF; DNA: TGTGCCAGCAGCGCGTCCTGGGGGACAGGAGGTGAAAAACTGTTTTTT; D: TRBD1; V: TRBV7-9; length: 16; J: TRBJ1-4; size: many
CDR3: CASISGHSKAFF; DNA: TGTGCCAGCATCTCTGGCCACTCTAAAGCTTTCTTT; D: .; V: TRBV12-3/TRBV12-4; length: 12; J: TRBJ1-1; size: many
CDR3: CSARDVARTDTQYF; DNA: TGCAGTGCTAGAGATGTCGCGCGCACAGATACGCAGTATTTT; D: .; V: TRBV20-1; length: 14; J: TRBJ2-3; size: .
CDR3: CSVEQGGNYGYTF; DNA: TGCAGCGTTGAACAGGGGGGTAACTATGGCTACACCTTC; D: TRBD1; V: TRBV29-1; length: 13; J: TRBJ1-2; size: .
CDR3: CSVDLDRGGYTF; DNA: TGCAGCGTTGACCTCGACAGGGGTGGCTACACCTTC; D: TRBD1; V: TRBV29-1; length: 12; J: TRBJ1-2; size: many
CDR3: CASSSIGVLNTEAFF; DNA: TGTGCCAGCAGCTCCATAGGGGTTCTGAACACTGAAGCTTTCTTT; D: .; V: TRBV5-8; length: 15; J: TRBJ1-1; size: many
CDR3: CASSLVGGTVYEQYF; DNA: TGCGCCAGCAGCTTGGTAGGAGGGACAGTCTACGAGCAGTACTTC; D: .; V: TRBV7-9; length: 15; J: TRBJ2-7; size: .
CDR3: CASSTYRLAGVRDTGELFF; DNA: TGTGCCAGTAGTACCTACAGACTAGCGGGAGTGAGGGACACCGGGGAGCTGTTTTTT; D: TRBD2; V: TRBV19; length: 19; J: TRBJ2-2; size: many
CDR3: CASSLAARSGATQYF; DNA: TGCGCCAGCAGCTTGGCTGCCAGGTCGGGGGCTACGCAGTACTTC; D: .; V: TRBV5-1; length: 15; J: TRBJ2-7; size: .
CDR3: CAISESDGELFF; DNA: TGTGCCATCAGTGAGTCCGACGGGGAGCTGTTTTTT; D: .; V: TRBV10-3; length: 12; J: TRBJ2-2; size: many
CDR3: CASSSFRIIEAFF; DNA: TGTGCCAGCAGTTCTTTCCGGATTATTGAAGCTTTCTTT; D: .; V: TRBV10-3; length: 13; J: TRBJ1-1; size: .
CDR3: CASSQDGDGPGANVLTF; DNA: TGTGCCAGCAGCCAAGATGGGGACGGGCCTGGGGCCAACGTCCTGACTTTC; D: .; V: TRBV4-2; length: 17; J: TRBJ2-6; size: .
CDR3: CASSYGTEQYGYTF; DNA: TGTGCCAGTAGTTATGGGACAGAACAGTATGGCTACACCTTC; D: TRBD1; V: TRBV19; length: 14; J: TRBJ1-2; size: .
CDR3: CASSYGVSSSYNSPLHF; DNA: TGTGCCAGCAGTTACGGAGTGTCTAGCTCCTATAATTCACCCCTCCACTTT; D: .; V: TRBV6-5; length: 17; J: TRBJ1-6; size: many
CDR3: CASSGTGTGSQKLFF; DNA: TGTGCCAGCAGTGGTACCGGGACAGGCTCACAAAAACTGTTTTTT; D: TRBD1; V: TRBV2; length: 15; J: TRBJ1-4; size: .
CDR3: CASSPGRSGGPDTQYF; DNA: TGTGCCAGCAGCCCCGGTCGAAGCGGGGGCCCAGATACGCAGTATTTT; D: TRBD2; V: TRBV7-9; length: 16; J: TRBJ2-3; size: once
CDR3: CASSGRQNTEAFF; DNA: TGTGCCAGCAGCGGGAGACAGAACACTGAAGCTTTCTTT; D: .; V: TRBV7-9; length: 13; J: TRBJ1-1; size: few
CDR3: CSASVSQGLNSPLHF; DNA: TGCAGTGCTAGCGTATCCCAGGGCTTGAATTCACCCCTCCACTTT; D: .; V: TRBV20-1; length: 15; J: TRBJ1-6; size: few
CDR3: CAISRDNYNEQFF; DNA: TGTGCCATCAGCCGGGACAACTACAATGAGCAGTTCTTC; D: .; V: TRBV10-3; length: 13; J: TRBJ2-1; size: .
CDR3: CASSTGPLSNQPQHF; DNA: TGTGCCAGCAGTACGGGACCTTTGAGCAATCAGCCCCAGCATTTT; D: .; V: TRBV5-8; length: 15; J: TRBJ1-5; size: .
CDR3: CASSPEGSSGNTIYF; DNA: TGTGCCAGCAGCCCTGAGGGAAGCTCTGGAAACACCATATATTTT; D: .; V: TRBV13; length: 15; J: TRBJ1-3; size: few
CDR3: CAISETGGGQETQYF; DNA: TGTGCCATCAGTGAGACGGGCGGGGGCCAAGAGACCCAGTACTTC; D: TRBD2; V: TRBV10-3; length: 15; J: TRBJ2-5; size: .
CDR3: CASRASGRRMEPQYF; DNA: TGTGCCAGCAGGGCTAGCGGGAGGAGAATGGAGCCCCAGTACTTC; D: TRBD2; V: TRBV3-1; length: 15; J: TRBJ2-5; size: .
CDR3: CASSLIGEDQYF; DNA: TGTGCCAGCAGTTTAATAGGGGAGGACCAGTACTTC; D: .; V: TRBV27; length: 12; J: TRBJ2-5; size: once
CDR3: CASSFYICSARVLSGGSYEQYF; DNA: .; D: .; V: TRBV7-2; length: 22; J: TRBJ2-7; size: .
CDR3: CSARDSGGPGSPLHF; DNA: TGCAGTGCTAGGGATAGCGGGGGGCCGGGTTCACCCCTCCACTTT; D: .; V: TRBV20-1; length: 15; J: TRBJ1-6; size: .
CDR3: CASSPGRNNYGYTF; DNA: TGTGCCAGCTCCCCAGGGAGAAACAACTATGGCTACACCTTC; D: .; V: TRBV2; length: 14; J: TRBJ1-2; size: few
CDR3: CASSLTLGSYEQYF; DNA: TGCGCCAGCAGCTTAACTTTAGGATCCTACGAGCAGTACTTC; D: .; V: TRBV5-1; length: 14; J: TRBJ2-7; size: .
CDR3: CSVVPGRAHEQYF; DNA: TGCAGCGTGGTACCAGGGAGGGCCCACGAGCAGTACTTC; D: TRBD2; V: TRBV29-1; length: 13; J: TRBJ2-7; size: once
CDR3: CSAQGGQGSYEQYF; DNA: TGCAGCGCCCAGGGGGGACAGGGCTCCTACGAGCAGTACTTC; D: TRBD1; V: TRBV29-1; length: 14; J: TRBJ2-7; size: .
CDR3: CAWRGGSTDTQYF; DNA: TGTGCCTGGAGGGGAGGGAGCACAGATACGCAGTATTTT; D: TRBD2; V: TRBV30; length: 13; J: TRBJ2-3; size: .
CDR3: CASSFYLTLQETQYF; DNA: TGTGCCAGCAGCTTTTATCTGACTCTTCAAGAGACCCAGTACTTC; D: .; V: TRBV7-9; length: 15; J: TRBJ2-5; size: many
CDR3: CASSFGVGSTGELFF; DNA: TGTGCCAGCAGCTTCGGGGTCGGGTCCACCGGGGAGCTGTTTTTT; D: .; V: TRBV5-5; length: 15; J: TRBJ2-2; size: few